This is a list of T cell receptor beta chains from one sample in a study of CD8+ T cells in alopecia areata. Using immunoSEQ multiplex PCR, the repertoire was profiled, and TCRdb retains in-frame clones only, with some absent. The profile shows several thousand clones, approximately 90% of them singletons. The starting material was skin, obtained at week 4, from a patient treated with tofacitinib. These receptors came from a human donor with alopecia areata. Each CDR3 is given with its conserved first and last residue. Each record gives: V gene, J gene, D gene, CDR3 length, clone size, CDR3 DNA, CDR3 protein. D genes are given only for firm matches. The size of a clone is reported for some rows only, either as once, few or many, or as a class for expanded clones.

TRBV25-1	TRBJ1-6	TRBD1	13	.	TGTGCCAGCAGGGACAGGGCGGATTCACCCCTCCACTTT	CASRDRADSPLHF
TRBV19	TRBJ2-6	.	16	.	TGTGCCAGTAAGATGATCCCCAGCTCTGGGGCCAACGTCCTGACTTTC	CASKMIPSSGANVLTF
TRBV5-6	TRBJ2-1	TRBD2	14	.	TGTGCCAGCAGCTCCACGACTAGCGCGAATGAGCAGTTCTTC	CASSSTTSANEQFF
TRBV30	TRBJ2-2	.	15	.	TGTGCCTGGAGTGAGTGGGCTAGTCCGACCGGGGAGCTGTTTTTT	CAWSEWASPTGELFF
TRBV28	TRBJ1-1	.	14	once	TGTGCCAGCAGTGTAAGAACAGGGCTTACGAGGGCTTTCTTT	CASSVRTGLTRAFF
TRBV6-5	TRBJ1-4	TRBD1	14	.	TGTGCCAGCAGTTACTCTCGGACAGGGGAAAAACTGTTTTTT	CASSYSRTGEKLFF
TRBV15	TRBJ2-1	.	16	.	TGTGCCACCAGCAGGGAGACAGGCAGCCCTTACAATGAGCAGTTCTTC	CATSRETGSPYNEQFF
TRBV18	TRBJ2-2	.	13	.	TGTGCCAGCTCACCTCCATTCACCGGGGAGCTGTTTTTT	CASSPPFTGELFF
TRBV2	TRBJ2-5	.	15	.	TGTGCCAGCAGTGGACGGCAGGGGCTACAAGAGACCCAGTACTTC	CASSGRQGLQETQYF
TRBV19	TRBJ1-5	TRBD1	16	.	TGTGCCAGTAGTATGAGCCGGGACAGGGGAATTCAGCCCCAGCATTTT	CASSMSRDRGIQPQHF
TRBV5-1	TRBJ1-1	.	15	.	TGCGCCAGCAGCTTGTACGGCAGAACGAACACTGAAGCTTTCTTT	CASSLYGRTNTEAFF
TRBV5-6	TRBJ2-1	.	12	once	TGTGCCAGCAGCCCCCTGAACAATGAGCAGTTCTTC	CASSPLNNEQFF
TRBV7-3	TRBJ2-1	.	15	.	TGTGCCAGCAGCTTGGGTCTAGCGAAGAACAATGAGCAGTTCTTC	CASSLGLAKNNEQFF
TRBV9	TRBJ2-3	.	17	.	TGTGCCAGCAGTGAAAGAGCCACTAGCACCGGCACAGATACGCAGTATTTT	CASSERATSTGTDTQYF
TRBV2	TRBJ2-4	.	15	.	TGTGCCAGCAGTGGTCAGGGAGTAGCCAAAAACATTCAGTACTTC	CASSGQGVAKNIQYF
TRBV7-2	TRBJ2-3	.	17	.	TGTGCCAGCAGCTCGGACGGGACCGGGACTAGCACAGATACGCAGTATTTT	CASSSDGTGTSTDTQYF
TRBV5-1	TRBJ1-5	.	17	.	TGCGCCAGCAGCTTGGATCGGGACGAGAATGTAAACCAGCCCCAGCATTTT	CASSLDRDENVNQPQHF
TRBV27	TRBJ2-6	TRBD1	14	.	TGTGCCAGCCGCCTCCAACAGGGGAATCACGTCCTGACTTTC	CASRLQQGNHVLTF
TRBV7-7	TRBJ1-5	TRBD1	17	.	TGTGCCAGCAGCCCGCTGCCAAGTGACAGGGACGGCCAGCCCCAGCATTTT	CASSPLPSDRDGQPQHF
TRBV29-1	TRBJ2-3	.	13	.	TGCAGCGTAAACCGGCTAGCCACAGATACGCAGTATTTT	CSVNRLATDTQYF